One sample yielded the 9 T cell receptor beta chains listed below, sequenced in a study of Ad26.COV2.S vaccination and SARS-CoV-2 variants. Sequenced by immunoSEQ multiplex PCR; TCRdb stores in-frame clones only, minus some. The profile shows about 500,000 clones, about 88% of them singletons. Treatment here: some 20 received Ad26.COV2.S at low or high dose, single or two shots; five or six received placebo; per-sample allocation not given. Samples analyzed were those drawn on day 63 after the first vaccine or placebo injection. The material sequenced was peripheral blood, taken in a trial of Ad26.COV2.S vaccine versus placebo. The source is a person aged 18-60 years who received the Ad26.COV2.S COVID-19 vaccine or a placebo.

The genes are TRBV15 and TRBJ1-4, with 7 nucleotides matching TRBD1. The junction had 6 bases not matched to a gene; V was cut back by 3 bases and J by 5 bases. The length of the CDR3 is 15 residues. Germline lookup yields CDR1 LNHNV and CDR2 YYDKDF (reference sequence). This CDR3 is CATSRDTGENEKLFF. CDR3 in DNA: TGTGCCACCAGCAGGGACACAGGGGAAAATGAAAAACTGTTTTTT.

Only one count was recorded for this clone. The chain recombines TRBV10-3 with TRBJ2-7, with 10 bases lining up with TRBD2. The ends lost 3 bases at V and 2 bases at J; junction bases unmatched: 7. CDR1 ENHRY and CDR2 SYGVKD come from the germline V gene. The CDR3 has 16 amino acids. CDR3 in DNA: TGTGCCATCAGTGATTTTAGCGGGGGGACTACCTACGAGCAGTACTTC. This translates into CAISDFSGGTTYEQYF.

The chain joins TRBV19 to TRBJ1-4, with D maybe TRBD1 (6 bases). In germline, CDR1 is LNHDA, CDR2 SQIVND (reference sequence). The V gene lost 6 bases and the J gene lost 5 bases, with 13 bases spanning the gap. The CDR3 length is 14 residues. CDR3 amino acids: CASSRDILNEKLFF. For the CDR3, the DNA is TGTGCCAGTAGCCGGGACATCCTAAATGAAAAACTGTTTTTT.

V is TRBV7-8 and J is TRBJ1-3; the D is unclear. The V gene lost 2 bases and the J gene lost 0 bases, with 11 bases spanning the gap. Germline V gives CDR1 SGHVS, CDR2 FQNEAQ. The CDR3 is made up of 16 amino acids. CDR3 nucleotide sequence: TGTGCCAGCAGCTTAATACTTTCAGGCTCTGGAAACACCATATATTTT. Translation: CASSLILSGSGNTIYF.

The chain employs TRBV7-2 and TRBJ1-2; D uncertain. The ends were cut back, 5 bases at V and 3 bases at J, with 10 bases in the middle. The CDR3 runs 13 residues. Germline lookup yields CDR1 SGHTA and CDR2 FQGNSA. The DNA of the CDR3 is TGTGCCAGCAGCCCAGAGAACGACTATGGCTACACCTTC. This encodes CASSPENDYGYTF.

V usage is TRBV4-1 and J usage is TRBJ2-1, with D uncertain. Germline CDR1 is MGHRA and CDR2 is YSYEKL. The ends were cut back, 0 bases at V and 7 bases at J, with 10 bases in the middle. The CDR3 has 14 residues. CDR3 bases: TGCGCCAGCAGCCAAGAATGGTCAGTGAATGAGCAGTTCTTC. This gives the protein CASSQEWSVNEQFF.

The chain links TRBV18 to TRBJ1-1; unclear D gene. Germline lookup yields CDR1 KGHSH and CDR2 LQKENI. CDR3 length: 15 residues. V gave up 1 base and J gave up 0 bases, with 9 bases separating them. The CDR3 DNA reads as TGTGCCAGCTCACCACTTGGGGAAATGAACACTGAAGCTTTCTTT. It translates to CASSPLGEMNTEAFF.

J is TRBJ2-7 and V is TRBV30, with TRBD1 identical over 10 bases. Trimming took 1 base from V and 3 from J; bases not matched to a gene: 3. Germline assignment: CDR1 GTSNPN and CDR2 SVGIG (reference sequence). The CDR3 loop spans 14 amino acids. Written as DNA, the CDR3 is TGTGCCTGGAGTGCCGGGACAGGGGTCTACGAGCAGTACTTC. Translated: CAWSAGTGVYEQYF.

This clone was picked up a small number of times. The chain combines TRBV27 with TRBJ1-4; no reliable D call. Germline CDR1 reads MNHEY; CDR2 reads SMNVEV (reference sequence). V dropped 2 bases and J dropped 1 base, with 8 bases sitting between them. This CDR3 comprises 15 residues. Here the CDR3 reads CASSLKSQTNEKLFF. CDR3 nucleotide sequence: TGTGCCAGCAGTTTAAAATCTCAAACTAATGAAAAACTGTTTTTT.